Following are 5 T cell receptor beta chains from one sample sequenced in a study of blood T cell repertoires in COVID-19. The assay was immunoSEQ multiplex PCR, and TCRdb's table has in-frame clones only and misses some. The repertoire holds around 45,000 clones, with around 79% as singletons. The sample was peripheral blood. Receptors originate from a woman aged 60-70 years with acute or convalescent COVID-19.

J is TRBJ1-2 and V is TRBV12-5; tentatively, D is TRBD1 (5 bases). The CDR3 is 13 amino acids. Trimming shortened V by 6 bases and J by 8 bases, and 16 bases separated the two germline ends. CDR1 LGHNT and CDR2 FRNRAP come from the germline V gene. The CDR3 nucleotides read TGTGCTAGTGGCCCCGGACATGGTAAAGGCTACACCTTC. It yields the protein CASGPGHGKGYTF.

The rearrangement uses TRBV5-1 and TRBJ2-7; D gene uncertain. This CDR3 spans 13 amino acids. Trimming left V 1 base short and J 0 bases short, with 5 bases between. Per germline, CDR1 SGHRS and CDR2 YFSETQ. CDR3 sequence (DNA): TGCGCCAGCAGCTTGCAGGACTCCTACGAGCAGTACTTC. Its translation: CASSLQDSYEQYF.

This clone was seen once. The CDR3 loop reads CASSLHERGGQEQYF. DNA for the CDR3: TGTGCCAGCAGCTTGCATGAACGGGGGGGCCAAGAGCAGTACTTC. The chain recombines TRBV5-4 with TRBJ2-7, with 8 bases aligning to TRBD2. CDR1 and CDR2 (germline): SGHNT, YYREEE (reference sequence). With 1 base clipped from V and 7 bases from J, the junction kept 10 bases outside the gene matches. This CDR3 has 15 residues.

The genes are TRBV15 and TRBJ1-2, with D perhaps TRBD1 (5 bases). This CDR3 comprises 13 residues. Germline CDR1 LNHNV, CDR2 YYDKDF (reference sequence). Between the trimmed V and J ends, which lost 3 bases and 4 bases, there was a span of 9 bases. The CDR3 protein is CATSSGGVYGYTF. The CDR3 coding sequence is TGTGCCACCAGCAGCGGAGGGGTCTATGGCTACACCTTC. Drawing the rest from reference TRBV15 and TRBJ1-2, the complete variable domain is DAMVIQNPRYQVTQFGKPVTLSCSQTLNHNVMYWYQQKSSQAPKLLFHYYDKDFNNEADTPDNFQSRRPNTSFCFLDIRSPGLGDTAMYLCATSSGGVYGYTFGSGTRLTVV.

A few counts support this clone. V gene TRBV14 combines with J gene TRBJ1-4; D might be TRBD1 (5 bases). The CDR3 is 16 residues long. Germline lookup yields CDR1 SGHDN and CDR2 FVKESK. Trimming cost V 0 bases and J 7 bases, with 15 bases left between them. The CDR3: CASSQDLGGGGEKLFF. The CDR3 nucleotides read TGTGCCAGCAGCCAAGATTTGGGCGGCGGGGGTGAAAAACTGTTTTTT.